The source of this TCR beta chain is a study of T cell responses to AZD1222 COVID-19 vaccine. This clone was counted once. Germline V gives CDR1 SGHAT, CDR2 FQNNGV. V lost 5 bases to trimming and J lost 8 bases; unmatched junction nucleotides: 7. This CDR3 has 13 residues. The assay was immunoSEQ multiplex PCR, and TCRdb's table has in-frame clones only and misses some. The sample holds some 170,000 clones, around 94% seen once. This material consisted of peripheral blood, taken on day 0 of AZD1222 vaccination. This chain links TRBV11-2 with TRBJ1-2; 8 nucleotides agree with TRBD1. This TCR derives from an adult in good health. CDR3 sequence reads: CASSPGQGRGYTF. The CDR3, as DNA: TGTGCCAGCAGCCCAGGACAGGGCCGGGGCTACACCTTC.